This T cell receptor beta chain stems from a study of blood T cell repertoires in COVID-19 (dated by TCRdb to the early 2020s). At the level of the whole study: Samples from collaborators originated in the United States, Italy and Spain and spanned both the acute and convalescent phases of COVID-19. Subjects who had been exposed to COVID-19, were actively infected with it, or had recovered from it provided the deeply sampled blood TCRbeta repertoires that made up the dataset. Where available, HLA class I and class II types were obtained from metadata supplied by the sample provider rather than from assay-based typing. The sample metadata nearly always contained a de-identified subject ID, COVID-19 status, age in years and sex. The samples were drawn from two sources: the first 160 participants of the ongoing ImmuneRACE study, and 1,200 or so subjects contributed by 6 global collaborators. The prospective study material was composed of cDNA or gDNA derived from T cells, B-cell-depleted T cells, or PBMCs. A freely available public database, intended as a resource for researchers studying the immune response to SARS-CoV-2, is where the repertoires were released.

The immunoSEQ Assay, a bias-controlled multiplex PCR, was used to amplify TCRbeta CDR3 regions from genomic DNA. Under the source paper's analysis protocol: Within the assay, amplification of reference gene primers was used to estimate how many nucleated cells each sample contained. Sequence reads were collapsed and filtered to measure the absolute abundance of every unique TCRbeta CDR3 rearrangement. Productive Simpson clonality was computed per sample as the square root of Simpson's diversity index over productive rearrangements. TCRdb's version of the immuneACCESS table is confined to in-frame rearrangements and falls short of the full clone set. An unresolved V gene accounts for under half of the shortfall where checked; the remainder is of unknown origin. The V and J calls and clone size were taken over from that table, and D and trimming were inferred from the DNA. This sample comprises over 250,000 clones, just under 90% of them detected only once. Together, the top ten hold around 5.8% of the sample.

One collaborating source in Seattle enrolled patients while the patients were actively infected and followed the patients over time throughout the course of disease. Collaborating institutions collected whole blood in K2EDTA tubes following their own protocols. For TCRbeta analysis, collaborators shipped samples in one of three forms: frozen whole blood, isolated PBMCs, or DNA extracted from either of those sample types. Here is what the overall study found, with its caveats: Clinical and demographic metadata were provided uncurated, with the amount varying by source and participant.

The CDR3 has 14 amino acids, counting the end cysteine and phenylalanine. The retained sequence is limited to the CDR3, 42 bases, with the frame set at the first base. Trimming at the junction amounts to 5 bases on V and 1 base on J, and the germline ends lie 11 bases apart. In the germline V gene (reference sequence), CDR1 corresponds to LNHDA and CDR2 to SQIVND. With regard to this clone: The clone's antigen remains unknown. No much larger clone is present one base from it, and per-base qualities are unavailable.

This TCR was sampled from a woman aged 50 to 60 with COVID-19, enrolled during active disease. The chain is made from TRBV19 and TRBJ1-1; too little of a D gene remains to name it. Sequencing used peripheral blood. The DNA reads TGTGCCAGTAGTCCCCCGAGGAGGAACACTGAAGCTTTCTTT. Its protein reads: CASSPPRRNTEAFF.